Listed below are T cell receptor beta chains from one sample, sequenced in a study of T cell repertoires in cytomegalovirus infection. MiXCR, applied by TCRdb to the reads, yields one record per CDR3 protein. The repertoire holds hundreds of thousands of distinct CDR3 sequences, with approximately 6.7% as singletons. What was sequenced was PBMCs. These receptor sequences come from a human donor in good health (CMV status not recorded). Some clones in this sample may be carry-over from other donors' samples. The CDR3 runs from the conserved cysteine through the conserved F or W. The D gene is left open where the match is weak. Rows give clone size only sometimes, using once, few, many, or a class for an expanded clone.

v_call	clone_size	j_call	d_call	cdr3_nt	cdr3_aa
TRBV7-8	many	TRBJ2-2	TRBD1	TGTGCCAGCAGCTTTGACAGGGCGAACACCGGGGAGCTGTTTTTT	CASSFDRANTGELFF
TRBV19	many	TRBJ1-2	TRBD1	TGTGCCAGTAGTCCCCCCGGGACAGGAGCTAACTATGGCTACACCTTC	CASSPPGTGANYGYTF
TRBV6-2/TRBV6-3	-	TRBJ1-5	-	TGTGCCAGCAGTACTGGGGGCGGGGGGCGGCAGCCCCAGCATTTT	CASSTGGGGRQPQHF
TRBV19	many	TRBJ2-3	TRBD1	TGTGCCAGTAGTCCCTTACAGGGGGCGAATACGCAGTATTTT	CASSPLQGANTQYF
TRBV5-5	many	TRBJ1-2	-	TGTGCCAGCAGCTTTTCTGGGTACTATGGCTACACCTTC	CASSFSGYYGYTF
TRBV7-6	many	TRBJ1-1	-	TGTGCCAGCAGGCCACAGGCGAACACTGAAGCTTTCTTT	CASRPQANTEAFF
TRBV19	few	TRBJ1-1	-	TGTGCCAGTACTCCCACCGCAGTGAAGAACACTGAAGCTTTCTTT	CASTPTAVKNTEAFF
TRBV3-1	-	TRBJ2-6	-	TGTGCCAGCAGGCCGGGACTTCAGGAGGCTGGGGCCAACGTCCTGACTTTC	CASRPGLQEAGANVLTF
TRBV4-1	many	TRBJ2-2	-	TGCGCCAGCAGCCAAGGGCCGGGGAACACCGGGGAGCTGTTTTTT	CASSQGPGNTGELFF
TRBV10-3	many	TRBJ2-5	-	TGTGCCATCAGTGGAAGCTGGGAGACCCAGTACTTC	CAISGSWETQYF
TRBV7-2	-	TRBJ1-3	-	TGTGCCAGCAGCTTACGAAACAGGGTTGGAAACACCATATATTTT	CASSLRNRVGNTIYF
TRBV2	-	TRBJ2-2	-	TGTGCCAGCAGGTCCATCGGGGAGCTGTTTTTT	CASRSIGELFF
TRBV3-1	many	TRBJ1-1	-	TGTGCCAGCAGCCAATTGGGGGAGAACACTGAAGCTTTCTTT	CASSQLGENTEAFF
TRBV29-1	many	TRBJ1-2	-	TGCAGCGTTTCCGCTTCTTGGAGGATCGAGGGGGTCTATGGCTACACCTTC	CSVSASWRIEGVYGYTF
TRBV7-2	many	TRBJ2-1	-	TGTGCCAGCAGCTTACCGGTCTCCTACAATGAGCAGTTCTTC	CASSLPVSYNEQFF
TRBV7-9	many	TRBJ1-1	TRBD1	TGTGCCAGCAGCTCGGACAGGGCTTGGACTGAAGCTTTCTTT	CASSSDRAWTEAFF
TRBV6-2/TRBV6-3	many	TRBJ2-7	TRBD1	TGTGCCAGCAGTTCCGGGACAGGGAACTACGAGCAGTACTTC	CASSSGTGNYEQYF
TRBV28	many	TRBJ2-2	-	TGTGCCAGCACCCCAAGGGTGGACGGAGCGAACACCGGGGAGCTGTTTTTT	CASTPRVDGANTGELFF
TRBV20-1	many	TRBJ1-1	-	TGCAGCCCAGATACAGGAATGAACACTGAAGCTTTCTTT	CSPDTGMNTEAFF
TRBV6-2/TRBV6-3	few	TRBJ2-7	-	TGTGCCAGCAGGTCCGGGACCTACGAGCAGTACTTC	CASRSGTYEQYF
TRBV5-6	few	TRBJ2-2	TRBD1	TGTGCCAGCAGCTTGAGCAGGGGGCCATCGAACACCGGGGAGCTGTTTTTT	CASSLSRGPSNTGELFF
TRBV5-1	many	TRBJ1-1	TRBD1	TGCGCCAGCAGCGGGGGACAGACGAACACTGAAGCTTTCTTT	CASSGGQTNTEAFF
TRBV5-6	many	TRBJ2-7	TRBD1	TGTGCCAGCAGCTTCCAGGGGGCCAGGCAGTACTTC	CASSFQGARQYF
TRBV2	many	TRBJ2-1	TRBD2	TGTGCCAGCAGTTCCACTAGCGGGGAAAGGGGGGAGCAGTTCTTC	CASSSTSGERGEQFF
TRBV6-6	many	TRBJ1-5	-	TGTGCCAGCAGTTACGGCCGGCAGCCGTATAGCAATCAGCCCCAGCATTTT	CASSYGRQPYSNQPQHF
TRBV5-8	many	TRBJ2-5	-	TGTGCCAGCAGCTTGGGGAAGGGCCCTAATTCACAAGAGACCCAGTACTTC	CASSLGKGPNSQETQYF
TRBV29-1	many	TRBJ1-2	-	TGCAGCGTTGAAGAGAGGCGCCAGGCCTGTACCTTC	CSVEERRQACTF
TRBV6-1	many	TRBJ1-2	-	TGTGCCAGCAGTGAAAGGTGGGACCGAATCTATGGCTACACCTTC	CASSERWDRIYGYTF
TRBV6-2/TRBV6-3	many	TRBJ2-2	-	TGTGCCAGCAGTTACAATCAGGGGACGAACACCGGGGAGCTGTTTTTT	CASSYNQGTNTGELFF
TRBV20-1	-	TRBJ2-7	TRBD1	TGCAGTGCTGGGGACAGGGGGCGCGTCAGGGAGCAGTACTTC	CSAGDRGRVREQYF
TRBV20-1	many	TRBJ1-5	-	TGCAGTGCTAGAGGGGCCGCCAGCAATCAGCCCCAGCATTTT	CSARGAASNQPQHF
TRBV4-3	many	TRBJ2-1	TRBD1	TGCGCCAGCAGCCAGAGCCCACCGGACAGGGGGAACAATGAGCAGTTCTTC	CASSQSPPDRGNNEQFF
TRBV28	many	TRBJ1-1	-	TGTGCCAGCAGTTTACTAAGGGATGAAGCTTTCTTT	CASSLLRDEAFF
TRBV12-3/TRBV12-4	many	TRBJ1-2	TRBD1	TGTGCCAGCAGGACGGGACAGGGCGATTTCACCTTC	CASRTGQGDFTF
TRBV4-3	many	TRBJ1-2	-	TGCGCCAGCAGCCAAGATAGGAGCTCCGGAGCTAACTATGGCTACACCTTC	CASSQDRSSGANYGYTF
TRBV19	many	TRBJ2-5	-	TGTGCCAGTAGTATAGTAGGCAGCCAAGAGACCCAGTACTTC	CASSIVGSQETQYF
TRBV20-1	many	TRBJ2-7	TRBD1	TGCAGTGCCAGGGCGGGACAGGGCATCTACGAGCAGTACTTC	CSARAGQGIYEQYF
TRBV7-2	many	TRBJ2-7	TRBD2	TGTGCCAGCAGCTTAAAGCGGGGGGGCCCGGGGGAGCAGTACTTC	CASSLKRGGPGEQYF
TRBV7-9	-	TRBJ1-4	TRBD1	TGTGCCAGCAGCTTAGTGCAGGGGGCGCGGAGTGAAAAACTGTTTTTT	CASSLVQGARSEKLFF
TRBV15	-	TRBJ2-7	TRBD1	TGTGCCACCAGCAGAGCCGGGACAGGTGTCACCTACGAGCAGTACTTC	CATSRAGTGVTYEQYF
TRBV29-1	many	TRBJ2-2	TRBD2	TGCAGCGTTGCAACCACTAGCGGGTACACCGGGGAGCTGTTTTTT	CSVATTSGYTGELFF
TRBV20-1	-	TRBJ2-7	-	TGCAGTGCGCCCGTCCGGGGCTCCTACGAGCAGTACTTC	CSAPVRGSYEQYF
TRBV5-1	many	TRBJ1-2	-	TGCGCCAGCAGCGCCGGGCTTCGGGACTATGGCTACACCTTC	CASSAGLRDYGYTF
TRBV7-2	many	TRBJ1-5	-	TGTGCCAGCAGTGCCTGGGGCCTTAGCAATCAGCCCCAGCATTTT	CASSAWGLSNQPQHF
TRBV4-1	-	TRBJ1-2	-	TGCGCCAGCAGCCCTGCCCCCGACAGGTCTGGCTACACCTTC	CASSPAPDRSGYTF
TRBV20-1	few	TRBJ2-3	TRBD2	TGCAGTTCACCCCTAGCGGGGGGGCCAGATACGCAGTATTTT	CSSPLAGGPDTQYF
TRBV7-9	many	TRBJ2-7	-	TGTGCCAGCAGCTCGCCCGAGGACACGAGCTCCTACGAGCAGTACTTC	CASSSPEDTSSYEQYF
TRBV19	many	TRBJ1-4	-	TGTGCCAGTAGTGATAACAGGTATAATGAAAAACTGTTTTTT	CASSDNRYNEKLFF
TRBV28	-	TRBJ2-7	-	TGTGCCAGCAGTTCCCCGGGGGAGGCCTACGAGCAGTACTTC	CASSSPGEAYEQYF
TRBV7-2	many	TRBJ1-2	TRBD1	TGTGCCAGCAGCTTTAAAAGGGACAGGGTGGGCGGCTACACCTTC	CASSFKRDRVGGYTF
TRBV15	many	TRBJ2-1	-	TGTGCCACCAGCAGCCACAGGGAGGTCAATGAGCAGTTCTTC	CATSSHREVNEQFF
TRBV7-9	many	TRBJ1-1	-	TGTGCCAGTATGACAGAAAACACTGAAGCTTTCTTT	CASMTENTEAFF
TRBV7-2	many	TRBJ2-1	-	TGTGCCAGCAGCCAAAACCGGGACAATGAGCAGTTCTTC	CASSQNRDNEQFF
TRBV5-4	many	TRBJ2-7	-	TGTGCCAGCAGCTTGCTCAAAATGGACAGCCTTGACGAGCAGTACTTC	CASSLLKMDSLDEQYF
TRBV7-2	many	TRBJ1-1	-	TGTGCCAGCAGCTTAGTCGCGGGGGTTAGCACTGAAGCTTTCTTT	CASSLVAGVSTEAFF